This TCR beta chain was observed in a study of T cell repertoires in cytomegalovirus infection. Study-level background: The study used recently identified HLA-C-restricted and well-studied HLA-B-restricted CMV epitopes. Study-level results: HLA-C-restricted CMV clonotypes gave the most frequent clonotype in two of eight donors. CMV carriers with the relevant HLA were identified by cumulative public TCR beta family frequency.

TCRdb called the reads again in MiXCR, with one record for every CDR3 protein. This sample has hundreds of thousands of distinct CDR3 sequences; just under 30% occur once, and the top ten carry over 15%. The CDR3 covers 14 residues. The V and J ends lost 6 bases and 4 bases respectively, with 13 bases between them. Germline lookup yields CDR1 MNHEY and CDR2 SVGEGT. This clonotype was observed at least ten times. Its target is unknown. The chain couples TRBV6-2 or TRBV6-3 to TRBJ1-5; no reliable D call. The clonotype comes from a human donor in good health (CMV status not recorded). Some clones in this sample may be carry-over from other donors' samples. Material: cultured PBMCs, obtained from culture after CMV antigen stimulation. The chain's CDR3 is CASRRKSGNQPQHF. The CDR3, as DNA: TGTGCCAGCAGACGAAAGTCTGGAAATCAGCCCCAGCATTTT.